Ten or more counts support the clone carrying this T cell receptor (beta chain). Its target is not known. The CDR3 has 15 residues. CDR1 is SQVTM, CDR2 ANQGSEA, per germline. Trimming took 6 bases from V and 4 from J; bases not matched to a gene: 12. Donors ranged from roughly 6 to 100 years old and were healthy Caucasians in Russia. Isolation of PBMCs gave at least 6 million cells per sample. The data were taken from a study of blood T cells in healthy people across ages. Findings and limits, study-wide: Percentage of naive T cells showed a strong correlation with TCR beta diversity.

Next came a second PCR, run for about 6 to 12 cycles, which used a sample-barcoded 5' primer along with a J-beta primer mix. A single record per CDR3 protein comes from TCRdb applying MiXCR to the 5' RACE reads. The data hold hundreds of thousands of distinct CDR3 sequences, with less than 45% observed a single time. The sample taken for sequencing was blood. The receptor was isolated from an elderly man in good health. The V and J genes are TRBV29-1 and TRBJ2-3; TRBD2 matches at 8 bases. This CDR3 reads CSVVNVAGRADTQYF. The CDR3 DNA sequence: TGCAGCGTCGTGAATGTAGCGGGAAGGGCAGATACGCAGTATTTT.